These 20 T cell receptor beta chains originate from one sample sequenced in a study of cytomegalovirus exposure and HLA in healthy donors. This PCR relied on a set of 60 Vbeta primers and 13 Jbeta primers. The data were produced by immunoSEQ multiplex PCR, yet TCRdb's version contains in-frame clones alone and is incomplete. In the table there are over 150,000 clones, around 82% of which are singletons. Sequences were obtained from PBMCs. These receptors were obtained from a boy aged 2-15 years in good health and CMV-seronegative.

The rearrangement links TRBV19 to TRBJ2-3, with D hard to call. The length of the CDR3 is 14 residues. The V end was cut by 4 bases, the J end by 0 bases, with 8 bases between. Germline V lookup: CDR1 LNHDA, CDR2 SQIVND (reference sequence). The CDR3 spells CASSSSSSTDTQYF. The CDR3 nucleotides are TGTGCCAGTAGTAGTAGTTCTAGCACAGATACGCAGTATTTT.

The rearrangement links TRBV19 to TRBJ1-1; the D is unclear. This CDR3 contains 12 residues. With 3 bases removed from V and 4 bases from J, the gap between germline ends came to 6 bases. Germline CDR1 is LNHDA and CDR2 is SQIVND (reference sequence). CDR3 loop: CASSIEGTEAFF. DNA of the CDR3: TGTGCCAGTAGTATTGAGGGCACTGAAGCTTTCTTT. The whole variable domain, remainder taken from reference TRBV19 and TRBJ1-1, is DGGITQSPKYLFRKEGQNVTLSCEQNLNHDAMYWYRQDPGQGLRLIYYSQIVNDFQKGDIAEGYSVSREKKESFPLTVTSAQKNPTAFYLCASSIEGTEAFFGQGTRLTVV.

The rearrangement joins TRBV15 to TRBJ2-1; 7 bases map to TRBD2. The germline CDR1 and CDR2 sequences are LNHNV and YYDKDF (reference sequence). The CDR3 has 16 amino acids. The V gene end was trimmed by 0 bases and the J gene end by 10 bases; junction bases not matched to a gene: 12. The CDR3 DNA reads as TGTGCCACCAGCAGAGATAGAAGAGAACTAGCGACCGAGCAGTTCTTC. Translating it yields CATSRDRRELATEQFF.

This chain's CDR3 is CASSLGSGGYTF. The CDR3, as DNA: TGTGCCAGCAGCTTAGGTTCGGGTGGCTACACCTTC. The chain combines TRBV7-2 with TRBJ1-2, with D unclear. The CDR3 extends over 12 amino acids. CDR1 is SGHTA, CDR2 FQGNSA, per germline. V was trimmed by 1 base and J by 7 bases, leaving 7 bases between them.

V and J are TRBV11-2 and TRBJ1-2; D is perhaps TRBD1 (5 bases). CDR1 and CDR2 (germline): SGHAT, FQNNGV. The V end was cut by 7 bases, the J end by 6 bases, with 21 bases between. The CDR3 covers 15 residues. CDR3 protein: CASTEGHPLENGYTF. As DNA, the CDR3 is TGTGCCAGCACCGAAGGACATCCCCTTGAAAATGGCTACACCTTC.

This clone was detected a few times. The rearrangement joins TRBV5-6 to TRBJ1-1; maybe TRBD1 (5 bases). CDR3 length: 14 residues. CDR1 and CDR2 (germline): SGHDT, YYEEEE. Deletions cut 0 bases from V and 7 bases from J, with 13 bases between. DNA for the CDR3: TGTGCCAGCAGCTTGGCGGGCAGGGCGAGTGAAGCTTTCTTT. The encoded protein is CASSLAGRASEAFF.

To note about this clone: One end of the junction fails to match germline, which may point to a read error. The chain recombines TRBV7-7 with TRBJ2-4; 8 nucleotides line up with TRBD1. This CDR3 region has 13 residues. Germline V CDR1 and CDR2: SSHAT, FNYEAQ (reference sequence). CDR3 sequence (DNA): TGTGCTAGCAGCTCGGACAGGGAAAACATTCAGTACTTC. This sequence encodes CASSSDRENIQYF.

V usage is TRBV28 and J usage is TRBJ1-2, with D perhaps matching TRBD1 (5 bases). Looked up from germline, CDR1 is MDHEN and CDR2 is SYDVKM. The CDR3 totals 15 residues. The V end was cut by 5 bases, the J end by 1 base, with 14 bases between. The CDR3 loop reads CASSPLRQSNYGYTF. DNA for the CDR3: TGTGCCAGCAGTCCCCTAAGACAGAGTAACTATGGCTACACCTTC.

V usage is TRBV5-5 and J usage is TRBJ2-7, with a possible D match to TRBD2 (5 bases). The germline gives CDR1 SGHKS, CDR2 YYEKEE (reference sequence). V was shortened by 5 bases and J by 4 bases, with 10 bases between the two germline ends. The CDR3 is 12 amino acids. For the CDR3, the DNA is TGTGCCAGCAGGGCGGGTTTTTACGAGCAGTACTTC. This sequence encodes CASRAGFYEQYF.

CDR3 region: CSVEDLSGTGEIYEQYF. In DNA, the CDR3 is TGCAGCGTTGAAGATCTTTCCGGGACAGGGGAGATCTACGAGCAGTACTTC. V is TRBV29-1 and J is TRBJ2-7; 10 positions match TRBD1. The length of the CDR3 is 17 residues. The germline gives CDR1 SQVTM, CDR2 ANQGSEA. V was clipped by 0 bases and J by 3 bases; unmatched bases: 11.

As for this clone: In the same sample, other DNA sequences code for this CDR3. V gene TRBV18 combines with J gene TRBJ2-3; unclear D gene. In germline, CDR1 is KGHSH, CDR2 LQKENI. The CDR3 spans 15 residues. V lost 6 bases and J lost 0, with 13 bases in between. The CDR3 protein is CASSPLWASTDTQYF. Here the CDR3 DNA reads TGTGCCAGCTCGCCGCTATGGGCTAGCACAGATACGCAGTATTTT.

This chain uses TRBV18 with TRBJ2-7, with TRBD1 matching over 11 bases. CDR1 and CDR2 (germline): KGHSH, LQKENI. Germline trimming cut 5 bases from V and 4 bases from J; bases unmatched to any gene: 7. The CDR3 loop spans 15 amino acids. CDR3 protein: CASSRGQGDGYEQYF. The DNA of the CDR3 is TGTGCCAGCTCAAGGGGACAGGGGGATGGGTACGAGCAGTACTTC.

DNA of the CDR3: TGCGCCAGCAGCTTGGCCCGGCAGGGGGCAGATACGCAGTATTTT. Its translation: CASSLARQGADTQYF. The rearrangement joins TRBV5-1 to TRBJ2-3; 7 bases line up with TRBD1. Trimming at V came to 0 bases and at J to 4 bases, leaving 5 bases not matched to a gene. Germline V gives CDR1 SGHRS, CDR2 YFSETQ. This CDR3 region has 15 residues.

The chain joins TRBV5-1 to TRBJ2-3; 10 nucleotides agree with TRBD1. The trim removed 4 bases at V and 1 base at J, leaving 3 bases unmatched. Germline V gene lookup returns CDR1 SGHRS and CDR2 YFSETQ. This CDR3 spans 15 amino acids. The CDR3 protein is CASSRTGGGTDTQYF. The CDR3 nucleotides read TGCGCCAGCAGCCGGACAGGGGGAGGCACAGATACGCAGTATTTT.

The rearrangement joins TRBV6-5 to TRBJ2-7; TRBD1 matches at 8 bases. Germline values: CDR1 MNHEY, CDR2 SVGAGI. The ends lost 3 bases at V and 3 bases at J; junction bases unmatched: 10. CDR3 length equals 16 residues. The CDR3, as DNA: TGTGCCAGCAGTTATTTTGCTACCGGGACAGGCTACGAGCAGTACTTC. Protein product: CASSYFATGTGYEQYF.

This chain connects TRBV7-6 to TRBJ2-7; 14 nucleotides align to TRBD2. The germline V gene encodes CDR1 SGHVS and CDR2 FNYEAQ. J gave up 7 bases and V 5 bases, and 4 bases lay outside the gene matches. The length of the CDR3 is 14 residues. CDR3 sequence reads: CASSAGLAGDEQYF. The CDR3 DNA sequence: TGTGCCAGCAGCGCGGGACTAGCGGGAGATGAGCAGTACTTC.

The chain is built from TRBV5-4 and TRBJ2-2, with no clear D. The CDR3 totals 15 residues. Germline CDR1 is SGHNT and CDR2 is YYREEE (reference sequence). Trimming stripped 0 bases from V and 9 bases from J, with 15 bases between. CDR3 sequence reads: CASSLGGPGHRELFF. CDR3 DNA sequence: TGTGCCAGCAGCTTGGGAGGCCCCGGCCACCGGGAGCTGTTTTTT.

The chain couples TRBV10-3 to TRBJ1-1; maybe TRBD1 (6 bases). The CDR3 loop spans 13 amino acids. Trimming shortened V by 3 bases and J by 7 bases, and 12 bases separated the two germline ends. Germline CDR1 is ENHRY and CDR2 is SYGVKD. The CDR3 DNA is TGTGCCATCAGTGATGGGCAGGGGAATGAAGCTTTCTTT. Encoded protein: CAISDGQGNEAFF.

The chain employs TRBV5-4 and TRBJ2-3; maybe TRBD1 (5 bases). The CDR3 runs 16 residues. Trimming removed 4 bases at V and 0 bases at J, with 15 bases between. The germline gives CDR1 SGHNT, CDR2 YYREEE (reference sequence). For the CDR3, the DNA is TGTGCCAGCAGCAACCCGACAGACGCTAGCACAGATACGCAGTATTTT. It yields the protein CASSNPTDASTDTQYF.

The chain links TRBV18 to TRBJ2-1; 10 bases agree with TRBD2. V gave up 5 bases and J gave up 4 bases; unmatched junction bases: 5. The CDR3 sequence is 15 residues long. Germline assignment: CDR1 KGHSH and CDR2 LQKENI. The CDR3 coding sequence is TGTGCCAGCTCATCCCGGACTAGCGGTTACAATGAGCAGTTCTTC. As protein: CASSSRTSGYNEQFF.